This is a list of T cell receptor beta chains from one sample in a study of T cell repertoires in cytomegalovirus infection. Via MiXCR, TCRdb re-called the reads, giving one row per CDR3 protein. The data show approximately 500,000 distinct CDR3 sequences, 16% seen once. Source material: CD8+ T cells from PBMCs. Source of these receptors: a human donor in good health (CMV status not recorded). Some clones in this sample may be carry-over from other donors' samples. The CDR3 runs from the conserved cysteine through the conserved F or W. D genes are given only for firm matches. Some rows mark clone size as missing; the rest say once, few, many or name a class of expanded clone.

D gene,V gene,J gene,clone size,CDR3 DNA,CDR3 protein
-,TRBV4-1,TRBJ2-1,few,TGCGCCAGCAGCCCCCAGGGACGGAACTCCTACAATGAGCAGTTCTTC,CASSPQGRNSYNEQFF
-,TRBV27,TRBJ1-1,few,TGTGCCAGCAGGGATATCTTACAGGGAGAAGCTTTCTTT,CASRDILQGEAFF
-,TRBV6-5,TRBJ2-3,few,TGTGCCAGCAGTTCGTTGGGGGGACTGAAGAGAGATACGCAGTATTTT,CASSSLGGLKRDTQYF
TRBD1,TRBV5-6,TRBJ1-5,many,TGTGCCAGCAGCTATGGGACAGGGGTGAATCAGCCCCAGCATTTT,CASSYGTGVNQPQHF
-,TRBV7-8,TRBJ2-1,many,TGTGCCAGCAGCCACGATCCAAGAGGGGTCAGCTCCTACAATGAGCAGTTCTTC,CASSHDPRGVSSYNEQFF
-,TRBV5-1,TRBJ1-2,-,TGCGCCAGCAGCTTGACCCTCAGTGAGGCTAACTATGGCTACACCTTC,CASSLTLSEANYGYTF
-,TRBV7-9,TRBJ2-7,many,TGTGCCAGCAGCTTCACAACCTACGAGCAGTACTTC,CASSFTTYEQYF
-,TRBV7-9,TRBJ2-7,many,TGTGCCAGCAGCCCTAATACAGGCTCCTATGCCCCCTACGAGCAGTACTTC,CASSPNTGSYAPYEQYF
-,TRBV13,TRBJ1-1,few,TGTGCCAGCAGCTTCCGGGTCCGAGGGAACACTGAAGCTTTCTTT,CASSFRVRGNTEAFF
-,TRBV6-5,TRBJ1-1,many,TGTGCCAGCAGTTCCGGACAGTACACTGAAGCTTTCTTT,CASSSGQYTEAFF
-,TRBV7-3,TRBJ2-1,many,TGTGCCAGCAGCCCTCGGGGGACGAGGAGAGACAATGAGCAGTTCTTC,CASSPRGTRRDNEQFF